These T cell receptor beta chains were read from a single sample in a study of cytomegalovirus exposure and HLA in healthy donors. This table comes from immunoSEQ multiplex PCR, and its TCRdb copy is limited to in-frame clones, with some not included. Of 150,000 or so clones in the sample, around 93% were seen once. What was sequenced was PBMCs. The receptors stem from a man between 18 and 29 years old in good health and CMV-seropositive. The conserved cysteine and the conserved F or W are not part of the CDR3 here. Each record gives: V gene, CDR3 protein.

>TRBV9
ASSVGGSHNTDTQY
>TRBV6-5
ASTMTGQEVYGYT
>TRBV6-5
ASRRDYGNEQF
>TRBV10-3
AISESSTGAGRGYT
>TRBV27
ASSPTSGSEQF
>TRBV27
ASSFLDRVYYNEQF
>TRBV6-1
ASSNSPGGYT
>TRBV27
ASSLGALDEQF
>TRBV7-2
ASSPDRATDTQY
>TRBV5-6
ASSLGQGAREQY
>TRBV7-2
ASSLGTSGRPRTYEQY
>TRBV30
AWSAGTNYGYT
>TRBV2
ASTRDMTVTGNTIY
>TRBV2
ASNPGAGGEKLF
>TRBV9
ASSVAGGGNEQF
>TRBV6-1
ASSRGISSYEQY
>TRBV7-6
ASSLGGMNTEAF
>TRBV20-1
STRTTYGYT
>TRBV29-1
SVEVRLGDTQY
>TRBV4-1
ASSHPSGGAGLY
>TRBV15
ATSSAGALTGELF
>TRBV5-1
ASSRQDSGGETQY
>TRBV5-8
ASSPLPGTYEQY
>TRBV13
ASSLVGGYSYEQY
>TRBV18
ASSPPGQGPSEQF
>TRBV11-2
ASSFAPGTAGTTGELF
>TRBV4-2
ASGGGYEQY
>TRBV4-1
ASSQVPEQTGEQF
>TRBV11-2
ASQTSRGRDPYEQY
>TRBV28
ASSPGLASSYEQY
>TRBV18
ASSSGWAGGNEQF
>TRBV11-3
ASSLSSGNQETQY
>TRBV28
ASSLPGITNYGYT
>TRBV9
ASSVGGRENTEAF
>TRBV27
ASSLSKWGDANYGYT
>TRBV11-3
ASSFTANTEAF
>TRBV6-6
ASSYAGTGNSPLH
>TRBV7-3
ASSWDSDSPLH
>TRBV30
AWSLSGNYGYT
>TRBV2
ASSADRSGTQY
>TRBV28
ASSFERKMYGYT
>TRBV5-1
ASIRDRLENTGELF
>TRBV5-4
ASSSGTSPDEQY
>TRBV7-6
ASSLRAGDYGYT
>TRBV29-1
SVEGGSDRDTDTQY
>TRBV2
ASSVSLLTGASYEQY
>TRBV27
ASSRRASTGVNQPQH
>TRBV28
ASQASGTYEQY
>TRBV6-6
ASSYPGTSGTDTQY
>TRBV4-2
ASSQEDGDLAGEIYNEQF
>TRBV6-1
ASTPGLGNTGELF